This TCR beta chain was sequenced in a study of cytomegalovirus exposure and HLA in healthy donors. The wider study: In an earlier analysis, 117 million unique TCR beta sequences were found from approximately 170 million T cells. Samples from HLA-typed donors yielded approximately 80 million unique TCRs in an early data release. Whole-study results and caveats: Segments of the TCR beta V type were, in most cases, productive about 90% or about 30% of the time in an earlier analysis.

The PCR employed 60 Vbeta primers together with 13 Jbeta primers. The authors' processing: A later analysis counted some 87 million unique TCR beta chains, about 10 million shared. TCRdb's copy holds only in-frame clones and misses some; the assay was immunoSEQ multiplex PCR. V, J and clone size were drawn from that table, and D and trimming were deduced from the DNA. The top ten hold approximately 1.8% of the sample, which has about 140,000 clones, about 66% seen once. As regards this clone: The antigen is not known.

Trimming took 3 bases from V and 6 from J; bases not matched to a gene: 4. This CDR3 has 13 amino acids. CDR1 SGDLS and CDR2 YYNGEE come from the germline V gene. This receptor was obtained from a male donor in good health and CMV-seronegative. V is TRBV9 and J is TRBJ2-7; 9 bases match TRBD1. Material for sequencing was PBMCs. CDR3 loop: CASSAGQGTEQYF. The CDR3 coding sequence is TGTGCCAGCAGCGCCGGACAGGGGACCGAGCAGTACTTC.